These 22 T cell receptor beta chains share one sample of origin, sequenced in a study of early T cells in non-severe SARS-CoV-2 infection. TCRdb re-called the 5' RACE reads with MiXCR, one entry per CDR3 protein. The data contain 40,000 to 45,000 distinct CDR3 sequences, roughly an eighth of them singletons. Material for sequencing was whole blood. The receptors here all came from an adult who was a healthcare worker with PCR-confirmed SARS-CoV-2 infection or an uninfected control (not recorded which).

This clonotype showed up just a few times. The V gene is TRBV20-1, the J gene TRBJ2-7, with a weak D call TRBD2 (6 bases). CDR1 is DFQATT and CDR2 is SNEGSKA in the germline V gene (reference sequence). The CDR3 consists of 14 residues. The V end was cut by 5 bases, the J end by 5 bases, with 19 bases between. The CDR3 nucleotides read TGCAGTGCTCCCCTGGCGGGAAGGTTCAACGAGCAGTACTTC. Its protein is CSAPLAGRFNEQYF.

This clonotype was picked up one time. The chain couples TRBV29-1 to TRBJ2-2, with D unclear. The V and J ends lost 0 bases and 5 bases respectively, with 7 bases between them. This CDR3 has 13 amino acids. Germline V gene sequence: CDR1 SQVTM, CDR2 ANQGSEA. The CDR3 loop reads CSVEDTGTGELFF. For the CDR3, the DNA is TGCAGCGTTGAAGATACTGGAACCGGGGAGCTGTTTTTT.

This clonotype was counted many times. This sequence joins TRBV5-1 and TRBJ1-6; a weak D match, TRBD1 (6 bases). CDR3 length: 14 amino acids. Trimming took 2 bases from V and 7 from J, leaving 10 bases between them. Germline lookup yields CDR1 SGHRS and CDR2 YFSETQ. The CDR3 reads CASSFDRQNSPLHF. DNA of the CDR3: TGCGCCAGCAGCTTCGACAGGCAGAATTCACCCCTCCACTTT.

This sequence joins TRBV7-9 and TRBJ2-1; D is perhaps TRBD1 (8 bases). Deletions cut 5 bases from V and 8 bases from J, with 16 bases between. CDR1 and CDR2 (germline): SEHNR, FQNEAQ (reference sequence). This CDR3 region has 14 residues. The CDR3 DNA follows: TGTGCCAGCAGCCAACAGGGGGGGTTGTATGAGCAGTTCTTC. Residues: CASSQQGGLYEQFF.

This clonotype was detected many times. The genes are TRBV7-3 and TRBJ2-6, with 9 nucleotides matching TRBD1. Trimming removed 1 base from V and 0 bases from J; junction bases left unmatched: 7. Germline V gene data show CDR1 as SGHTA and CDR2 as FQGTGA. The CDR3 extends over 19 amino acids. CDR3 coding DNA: TGTGCCAGCAGCTTAATTTCCGGACAGGGGAGCTCTGGGGCCAACGTCCTGACTTTC. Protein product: CASSLISGQGSSGANVLTF.

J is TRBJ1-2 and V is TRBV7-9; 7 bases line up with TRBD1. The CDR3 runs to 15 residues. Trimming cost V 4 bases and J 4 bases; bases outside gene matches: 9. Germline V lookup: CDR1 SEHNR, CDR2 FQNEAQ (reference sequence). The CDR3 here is CASSSYRGGFYGYTF. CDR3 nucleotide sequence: TGTGCCAGCAGCTCATACAGGGGAGGCTTCTATGGCTACACCTTC.

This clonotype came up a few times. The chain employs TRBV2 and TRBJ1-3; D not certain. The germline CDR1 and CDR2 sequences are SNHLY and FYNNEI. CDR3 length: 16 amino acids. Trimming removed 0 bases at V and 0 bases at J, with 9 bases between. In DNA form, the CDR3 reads TGTGCCAGCAGTGAAGCGCCAGGATTCTCTGGAAACACCATATATTTT. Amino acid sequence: CASSEAPGFSGNTIYF.

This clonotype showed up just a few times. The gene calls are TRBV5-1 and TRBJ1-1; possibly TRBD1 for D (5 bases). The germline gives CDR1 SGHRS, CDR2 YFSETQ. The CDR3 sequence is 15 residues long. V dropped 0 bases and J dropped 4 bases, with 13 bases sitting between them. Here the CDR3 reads CASSLEGVAITEAFF. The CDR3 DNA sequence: TGCGCCAGCAGCTTGGAAGGGGTTGCGATCACTGAAGCTTTCTTT.

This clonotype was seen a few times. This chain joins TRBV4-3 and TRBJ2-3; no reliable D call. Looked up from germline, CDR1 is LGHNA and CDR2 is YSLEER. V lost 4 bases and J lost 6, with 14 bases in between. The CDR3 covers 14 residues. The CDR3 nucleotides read TGCGCCAGCAGCCCCGGCCCCGGGTCGGATACGCAGTATTTT. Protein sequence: CASSPGPGSDTQYF.

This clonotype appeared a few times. CDR3 sequence (DNA): TGCGCCAGCAGCTTGGTCGCGGGGGAAGAGACCCAGTACTTC. It is translated as CASSLVAGEETQYF. The chain combines TRBV5-1 with TRBJ2-5; 7 bases are a match to TRBD2. The junction had 2 bases not matched to a gene; V was cut back by 0 bases and J by 3 bases. Germline lookup yields CDR1 SGHRS and CDR2 YFSETQ. This CDR3 has 14 residues. Full variable domain (rest looked up from reference TRBV5-1 and TRBJ2-5): KAGVTQTPRYLIKTRGQQVTLSCSPISGHRSVSWYQQTPGQGLQFLFEYFSETQRNKGNFPGRFSGRQFSNSRSEMNVSTLELGDSALYLCASSLVAGEETQYFGPGTRLLVL.

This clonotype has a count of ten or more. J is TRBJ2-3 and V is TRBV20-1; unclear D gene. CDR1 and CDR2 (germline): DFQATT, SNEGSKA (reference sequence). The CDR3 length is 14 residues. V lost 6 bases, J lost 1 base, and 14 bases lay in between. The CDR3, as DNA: TGCAGTGCCAAACCTTGGACCCGCACAGATACGCAGTATTTT. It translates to CSAKPWTRTDTQYF.

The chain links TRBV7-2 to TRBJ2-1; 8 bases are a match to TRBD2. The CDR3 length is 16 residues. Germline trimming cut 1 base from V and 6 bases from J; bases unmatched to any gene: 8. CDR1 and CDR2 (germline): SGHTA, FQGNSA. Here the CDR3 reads CASSLVSQRGINEQFF. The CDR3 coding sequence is TGTGCCAGCAGCTTAGTTTCTCAGCGGGGGATCAATGAGCAGTTCTTC.

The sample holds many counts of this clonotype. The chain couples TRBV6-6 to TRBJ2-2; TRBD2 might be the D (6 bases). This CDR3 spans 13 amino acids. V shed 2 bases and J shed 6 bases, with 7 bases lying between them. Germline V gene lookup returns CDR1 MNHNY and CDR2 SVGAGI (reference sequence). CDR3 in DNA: TGTGCCAGCAGTTACGGGACTTCCGGGGAGCTGTTTTTT. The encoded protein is CASSYGTSGELFF.

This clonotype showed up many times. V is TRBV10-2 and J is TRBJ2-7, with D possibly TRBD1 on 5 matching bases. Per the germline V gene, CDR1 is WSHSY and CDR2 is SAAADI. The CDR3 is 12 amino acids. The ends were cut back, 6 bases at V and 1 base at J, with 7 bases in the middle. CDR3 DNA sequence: TGCGCCAGCAGACCAGGGTCCTACGAGCAGTACTTC. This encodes CASRPGSYEQYF.

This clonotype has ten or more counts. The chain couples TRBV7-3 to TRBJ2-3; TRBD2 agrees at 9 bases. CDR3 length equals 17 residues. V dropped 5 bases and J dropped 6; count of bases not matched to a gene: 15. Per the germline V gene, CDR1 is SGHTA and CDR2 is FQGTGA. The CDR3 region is CASSLRGAGGSWDTQYF. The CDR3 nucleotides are TGTGCCAGCAGCCTACGGGGAGCGGGAGGATCGTGGGATACGCAGTATTTT.

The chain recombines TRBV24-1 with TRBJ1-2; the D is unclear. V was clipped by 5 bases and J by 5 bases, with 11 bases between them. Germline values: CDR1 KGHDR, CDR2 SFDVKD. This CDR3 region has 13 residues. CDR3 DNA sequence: TGTGCCACCAGTGCCACCCCGGAGTATGGCTACACCTTC. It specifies CATSATPEYGYTF.

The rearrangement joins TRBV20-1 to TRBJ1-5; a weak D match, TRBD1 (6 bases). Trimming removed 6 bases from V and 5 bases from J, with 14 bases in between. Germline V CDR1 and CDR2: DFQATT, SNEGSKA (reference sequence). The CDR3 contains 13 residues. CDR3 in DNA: TGCAGTGCCCGCCGGGACACCCATCAGCCCCAGCATTTT. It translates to CSARRDTHQPQHF.

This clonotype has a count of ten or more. The CDR3 is CASSEAASNEQFF. As DNA, the CDR3 is TGTGCCAGCAGTGAAGCGGCGTCCAATGAGCAGTTCTTC. This sequence joins TRBV6-4 and TRBJ2-1, with D possibly matching TRBD2 (5 bases). V dropped 3 bases and J dropped 6 bases, with 9 bases sitting between them. The length of the CDR3 is 13 residues. The V gene's germline CDR1 is MRHNA and CDR2 SNTAGT.

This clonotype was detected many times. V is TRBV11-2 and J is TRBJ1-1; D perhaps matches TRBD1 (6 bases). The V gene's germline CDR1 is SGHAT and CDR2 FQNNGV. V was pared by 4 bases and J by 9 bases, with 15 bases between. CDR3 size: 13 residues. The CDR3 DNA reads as TGTGCCAGCAGCTCCACTGTAACAGGGCAAGCTTTCTTT. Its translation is CASSSTVTGQAFF.

The CDR3 spells CATAGQGYQPQHF. In DNA, the CDR3 is TGTGCCACCGCGGGACAGGGTTATCAGCCCCAGCATTTT. This chain joins TRBV10-3 and TRBJ1-5; the match to TRBD1 covers 9 bases. The CDR3 length is 13 residues. Germline lookup yields CDR1 ENHRY and CDR2 SYGVKD. V was clipped by 10 bases and J by 5 bases; unmatched bases: 6.

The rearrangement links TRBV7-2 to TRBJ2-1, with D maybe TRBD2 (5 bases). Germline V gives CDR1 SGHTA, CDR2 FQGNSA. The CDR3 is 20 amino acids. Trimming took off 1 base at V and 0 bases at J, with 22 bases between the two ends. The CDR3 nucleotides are TGTGCCAGCAGCTTAGATGGTGGAGGACTCTTCCTGAGCTCCTACAATGAGCAGTTCTTC. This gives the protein CASSLDGGGLFLSSYNEQFF.

CDR3 residues: CASSDGQGAYIQYF. DNA for the CDR3: TGTGCCAGTAGTGACGGGCAGGGAGCGTACATTCAGTACTTC. The chain is built from TRBV19 and TRBJ2-4, with D perhaps given as TRBD1 or TRBD2 (5 bases each). The CDR3 runs 14 residues. Trimming took 5 bases from V and 8 from J, leaving 16 bases between them. Looked up from germline, CDR1 is LNHDA and CDR2 is SQIVND (reference sequence).